These 20 T cell receptor beta chains came from one sample sequenced in a study of shared clonotypes between healthy human individuals. Measured with immunoSEQ multiplex PCR; TCRdb has only the in-frame clones, and not every one. The sample has 600,000 to 750,000 clones; less than 95% are singletons. Sequencing was done on a sample of memory CD8+ T cells from PBMCs. Specified subset: CD45RO+ cells pooled with CCR7-negative TemRA cells. Receptors originate from a man aged 18 to 29 in good health. Some clones in this sample may be carry-over from other donors' samples.

This clone occurred once. CDR3 protein: CASSLGGGRPYEQYF. The CDR3 DNA reads TGTGCCAGCAGCTTGGGGGGCGGGAGGCCCTACGAGCAGTACTTC. This chain connects TRBV5-6 to TRBJ2-7, with 8 bases identical to TRBD2. Germline V gene sequence: CDR1 SGHDT, CDR2 YYEEEE. With 0 bases clipped from V and 2 bases from J, the junction kept 4 bases outside the gene matches. This CDR3 region has 15 residues.

The genes are TRBV28 and TRBJ2-1; D uncertain. From germline, CDR1 is MDHEN and CDR2 SYDVKM. V gave up 3 bases and J gave up 9 bases, with 12 bases separating them. This CDR3 comprises 13 residues. The CDR3 loop reads CASSFPGSSEQFF. CDR3 nucleotides: TGTGCCAGCAGTTTCCCCGGGTCCAGTGAGCAGTTCTTC.

The chain employs TRBV29-1 and TRBJ2-1; 7 positions agree with TRBD1. This CDR3 spans 11 amino acids. The V gene's germline CDR1 is SQVTM and CDR2 ANQGSEA. The V segment lost 7 bases and the J segment 10 bases; nucleotides outside the gene matches: 7. CDR3: CSAMDRKEQFF. The CDR3, as DNA: TGCAGCGCAATGGACAGGAAGGAGCAGTTCTTC.

The rearrangement uses TRBV5-1 and TRBJ2-1; TRBD2 is a possible D gene (5 bases). Trimming shortened V by 6 bases and J by 4 bases, and 23 bases separated the two germline ends. The CDR3 length is 17 residues. Looked up from germline, CDR1 is SGHRS and CDR2 is YFSETQ. The CDR3 region has the DNA TGCGCCAGCACTGGCGACTCCCCGGATCGGGGTTACAATGAGCAGTTCTTC. It encodes CASTGDSPDRGYNEQFF.

The table lists this clone with a count of one. The gene calls are TRBV29-1 and TRBJ2-7; D possibly matches TRBD1 or TRBD2 (5 bases each). V lost 6 bases and J lost 7, with 19 bases in between. The CDR3 runs 13 residues. Germline loops: CDR1 SQVTM, CDR2 ANQGSEA. The CDR3 loop reads CSVLPLGVREQYF. For the CDR3, the DNA is TGCAGCGTCCTGCCCCTGGGGGTGAGGGAGCAGTACTTC.

The rearrangement joins TRBV4-1 to TRBJ2-1, with 16 bases matching TRBD2. V lost 3 bases and J lost 7; bases outside the gene matches: 6. The CDR3 covers 17 residues. Germline lookup yields CDR1 MGHRA and CDR2 YSYEKL. The CDR3 DNA sequence: TGCGCCAGCAGCCAGGGGACTAGCGGGAGGGTAGGTAATGAGCAGTTCTTC. It is translated as CASSQGTSGRVGNEQFF.

The chain employs TRBV2 and TRBJ2-1; TRBD2 matches 16 bases. The V gene's germline CDR1 is SNHLY and CDR2 FYNNEI. Germline trimming cut 8 bases from V and 7 bases from J; bases unmatched to any gene: 14. The CDR3 spans 18 residues. CDR3 in DNA: TGTGCCAGCCCCGGGGGGACTAGCGGGAGGGCGGGAGGTAATGAGCAGTTCTTC. This codes for CASPGGTSGRAGGNEQFF.

This clone was seen just once. V is TRBV28 and J is TRBJ2-1; D is unresolved. The germline V gene encodes CDR1 MDHEN and CDR2 SYDVKM. The CDR3 extends over 11 amino acids. Trimming took off 4 bases at V and 5 bases at J, with 3 bases between the two ends. The CDR3 DNA reads TGTGCCAGCAGTTCGAACAATGAGCAGTTCTTC. Encoded protein: CASSSNNEQFF. Full variable domain (remainder filled in from reference TRBV28 and TRBJ2-1): DVKVTQSSRYLVKRTGEKVFLECVQDMDHENMFWYRQDPGLGLRLIYFSYDVKMKEKGDIPEGYSVSREKKERFSLILESASTNQTSMYLCASSSNNEQFFGPGTRLTVL.

This sequence joins TRBV4-1 and TRBJ1-5; 8 positions match TRBD1. Trimming removed 2 bases from V and 5 bases from J; junction bases left unmatched: 14. The CDR3 runs 18 residues. CDR1 is MGHRA and CDR2 is YSYEKL in the germline V gene. The DNA of the CDR3 is TGCGCCAGCAGCCAATGGATTACCGGGACAGGCGAGTATCAGCCCCAGCATTTT. Amino acid sequence: CASSQWITGTGEYQPQHF.

Worth noting for this clone: One end of the junction is discordant with germline, which a read error may explain. The chain recombines TRBV7-8 with TRBJ2-7; D remains unclear. CDR1 is SGHVS and CDR2 is FQNEAQ in the germline V gene. CDR3 size: 13 residues. The CDR3 nucleotides read TGTGCCAGCAGCTTAGTTCCCTCCCACGAGCAGTACTTC. As protein: CASSLVPSHEQYF.

The J gene is TRBJ2-7, the V gene TRBV6-6; TRBD1 aligns across 10 bases. The CDR3 has 16 residues. The germline gives CDR1 MNHNY, CDR2 SVGAGI (reference sequence). V lost 2 bases and J lost 2; bases outside the gene matches: 6. The CDR3, as DNA: TGTGCCAGCAGTTACCCCAGGGACAGGGGAACCTACGAGCAGTACTTC. This gives the protein CASSYPRDRGTYEQYF.

As to this clone: The same CDR3 also results from other DNA sequences found in this sample. This rearrangement joins TRBV7-9 to TRBJ2-7; 10 bases fit TRBD2. CDR1 is SEHNR, CDR2 FQNEAQ, per germline (reference sequence). CDR3 length equals 15 residues. V lost 5 bases, J lost 3 bases, and 7 bases stayed unmatched. The CDR3 region has the DNA TGTGCCAGCAGCCCTCGGACTAGCGGTAGCTACGAGCAGTACTTC. Translating it yields CASSPRTSGSYEQYF.

This rearrangement joins TRBV19 to TRBJ2-2, with D unresolved. The V end was cut by 6 bases, the J end by 4 bases, with 9 bases between. The V gene's germline CDR1 is LNHDA and CDR2 SQIVND (reference sequence). The length of the CDR3 is 13 residues. The CDR3 sequence is CASSLDLTGELFF. DNA of the CDR3: TGTGCCAGTAGCCTCGACCTCACCGGGGAGCTGTTTTTT.

The chain employs TRBV27 and TRBJ1-2; no clear D. This CDR3 contains 14 residues. V was clipped by 0 bases and J by 1 base, with 6 bases between them. The V gene's germline CDR1 is MNHEY and CDR2 SMNVEV (reference sequence). The CDR3 loop is CASSLSPDNYGYTF. In nucleotides, the CDR3 is TGTGCCAGCAGTTTATCGCCAGATAACTATGGCTACACCTTC.

This chain uses TRBV9 with TRBJ1-5; 8 bases fit TRBD1. V gave up 0 bases and J gave up 5 bases; unmatched junction bases: 7. This CDR3 has 16 amino acids. The germline gives CDR1 SGDLS, CDR2 YYNGEE. In DNA form, the CDR3 reads TGTGCCAGCAGCGTAGGGGCAGGGGGCGAATATCAGCCCCAGCATTTT. It yields the protein CASSVGAGGEYQPQHF. Full variable domain (missing parts from reference TRBV9 and TRBJ1-5): DSGVTQTPKHLITATGQRVTLRCSPRSGDLSVYWYQQSLDQGLQFLIQYYNGEERAKGNILERFSAQQFPDLHSELNLSSLELGDSALYFCASSVGAGGEYQPQHFGDGTRLSIL.

The chain combines TRBV5-1 with TRBJ2-1; the match to TRBD2 covers 7 bases. The ends lost 7 bases at V and 2 bases at J; junction bases unmatched: 24. The CDR3 is 20 residues long. Germline lookup yields CDR1 SGHRS and CDR2 YFSETQ. In nucleotides, the CDR3 is TGCGCCAGCGGCTCCGTAGAGGCTAGCGGCTTTTTAGGCCCCTACAATGAGCAGTTCTTC. Residues: CASGSVEASGFLGPYNEQFF.

The chain recombines TRBV27 with TRBJ2-5; 12 bases are shared with TRBD2. In germline, CDR1 is MNHEY, CDR2 SMNVEV (reference sequence). The CDR3 length is 19 residues. V dropped 5 bases and J dropped 4; count of bases not matched to a gene: 17. DNA for the CDR3: TGTGCCAGCAGTCTCCGATGGACGTCCGTGGGACTAGCGGGAGAGACCCAGTACTTC. It translates to CASSLRWTSVGLAGETQYF.

The chain has TRBV27 and TRBJ2-7, with TRBD2 matching over 8 bases. Germline values: CDR1 MNHEY, CDR2 SMNVEV (reference sequence). The CDR3 runs 16 residues. The J segment lost 0 bases and the V segment lost 5 bases, leaving 9 bases of the junction unmatched. CDR3 loop: CASSPITSGSSYEQYF. CDR3 DNA sequence: TGTGCCAGCAGTCCAATCACTAGCGGAAGCTCCTACGAGCAGTACTTC.

This CDR3 is CASSPYDRRESFPYF. CDR3 DNA sequence: TGTGCCAGCTCACCATACGACCGGAGAGAGTCTTTCCCCTACTTC. V is TRBV18 and J is TRBJ2-5; D remains unclear. Between the trimmed V and J ends, which lost 2 bases and 14 bases, there was a span of 24 bases. The CDR3 length is 15 residues. The germline V gene encodes CDR1 KGHSH and CDR2 LQKENI. Filled out from reference TRBV18 and TRBJ2-5, the complete variable domain reads NAGVMQNPRHLVRRRGQEARLRCSPMKGHSHVYWYRQLPEEGLKFMVYLQKENIIDESGMPKERFSAEFPKEGPSILRIQQVVRGDSAAYFCASSPYDRRESFPYFGPGTRLLVL.

V and J are TRBV29-1 and TRBJ1-2; possibly TRBD1 for D (5 bases). Trimming took 5 bases from V and 4 from J, leaving 11 bases between them. The CDR3 runs to 12 residues. Germline CDR1 SQVTM, CDR2 ANQGSEA. CDR3: CSVKKGPYGYTF. The CDR3 DNA is TGCAGCGTTAAAAAGGGACCCTATGGCTACACCTTC.